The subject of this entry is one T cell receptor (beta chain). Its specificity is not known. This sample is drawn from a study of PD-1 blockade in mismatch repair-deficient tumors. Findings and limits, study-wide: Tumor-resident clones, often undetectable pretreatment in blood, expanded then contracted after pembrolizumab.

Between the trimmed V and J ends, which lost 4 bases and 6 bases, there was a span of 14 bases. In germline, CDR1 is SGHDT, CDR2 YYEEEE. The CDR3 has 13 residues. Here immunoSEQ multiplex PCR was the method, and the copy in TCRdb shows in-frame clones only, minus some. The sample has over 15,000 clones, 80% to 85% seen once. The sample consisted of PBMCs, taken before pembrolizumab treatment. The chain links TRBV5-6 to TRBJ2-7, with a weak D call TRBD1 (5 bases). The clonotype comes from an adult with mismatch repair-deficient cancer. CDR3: CASSQEQGPEQYF. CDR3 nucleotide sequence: TGTGCCAGCAGCCAAGAGCAGGGTCCCGAGCAGTACTTC. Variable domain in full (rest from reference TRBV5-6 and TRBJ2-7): DAGVTQSPTHLIKTRGQQVTLRCSPKSGHDTVSWYQQALGQGPQFIFQYYEEEERQRGNFPDRFSGHQFPNYSSELNVNALLLGDSALYLCASSQEQGPEQYFGPGTRLTVT.